What follows are 13 T cell receptor beta chains derived from one specimen sequenced in a study of early T cells in non-severe SARS-CoV-2 infection. In TCRdb, the 5' RACE reads were re-called with MiXCR into one record per CDR3 protein. The sample carries tens of thousands of distinct CDR3 sequences, roughly 15% recorded once. Sequences were derived from whole blood, sampled at baseline. These receptors were obtained from an adult who was a healthcare worker with PCR-confirmed SARS-CoV-2 infection or an uninfected control (not recorded which).

Ten or more counts support this clonotype. The chain couples TRBV30 to TRBJ1-5; no definite D call. Per germline, CDR1 GTSNPN and CDR2 SVGIG (reference sequence). The CDR3 sequence is 13 residues long. Trimming took off 4 bases at V and 3 bases at J, with 10 bases between the two ends. The CDR3 reads CAWTRGINQPQHF. CDR3 DNA: TGTGCCTGGACAAGAGGGATCAATCAGCCCCAGCATTTT.

The DNA of the CDR3 is TGTGCCAGCAGGCCTAGCGGGAGTTACGAGCAGTACTTC. It specifies CASRPSGSYEQYF. The chain couples TRBV28 to TRBJ2-7; 10 bases line up with TRBD2. The CDR3 spans 13 residues. J gave up 4 bases and V 6 bases, and 3 bases lay outside the gene matches. The germline V gene has CDR1 MDHEN and CDR2 SYDVKM.

This clonotype was detected a few times. V is TRBV9 and J is TRBJ2-5; 7 bases map to TRBD2. The CDR3 is made up of 15 amino acids. Germline CDR1 reads SGDLS; CDR2 reads YYNGEE. Germline trimming cut 0 bases from V and 1 base from J; bases unmatched to any gene: 3. This CDR3 is CASSVDGRFQETQYF. Written as DNA, the CDR3 is TGTGCCAGCAGCGTAGACGGGAGGTTCCAAGAGACCCAGTACTTC.

This clonotype was seen only a few times. V and J are TRBV9 and TRBJ2-3; D unclear. This CDR3 contains 14 residues. Germline CDR1 and CDR2: SGDLS and YYNGEE. With 1 base removed from V and 2 bases from J, the gap between germline ends came to 8 bases. The CDR3 sequence is CASSVRLVTDTQYF. The CDR3 DNA follows: TGTGCCAGCAGCGTAAGACTCGTCACAGATACGCAGTATTTT.

In this sample, this clonotype turned up a few times. This chain uses TRBV10-1 with TRBJ2-5; the D gene is possibly TRBD1 (7 bases). V was pared by 3 bases and J by 2 bases, with 19 bases between. Germline V CDR1 and CDR2: WNHNN, SYGVQD (reference sequence). The CDR3 length is 17 residues. The CDR3 loop is CASSDGGGTTGQETQYF. The CDR3 coding sequence is TGCGCCAGCAGTGACGGTGGGGGGACGACAGGGCAAGAGACCCAGTACTTC.

The chain links TRBV30 to TRBJ1-1; D is ambiguous. CDR1 is GTSNPN and CDR2 is SVGIG in the germline V gene (reference sequence). V lost 3 bases and J lost 1, with 9 bases in between. This CDR3 has 13 amino acids. The CDR3 spells CAWSDGRNTEAFF. The CDR3 DNA is TGTGCCTGGAGCGACGGCAGGAACACTGAAGCTTTCTTT. Drawing the rest from reference TRBV30 and TRBJ1-1, the complete variable domain is SQTIHQWPATLVQPVGSPLSLECTVEGTSNPNLYWYRQAAGRGLQLLFYSVGIGQISSEVPQNLSASRPQDRQFILSSKKLLLSDSGFYLCAWSDGRNTEAFFGQGTRLTVV.

The chain employs TRBV4-1 and TRBJ2-3, with D possibly TRBD1 on 7 matching bases. The CDR3 spans 17 residues. V was trimmed by 1 base and J by 1 base, leaving 15 bases between them. Germline assignment: CDR1 MGHRA and CDR2 YSYEKL. The DNA of the CDR3 is TGCGCCAGCAGCCAAGCCCCGGGCAGGGGGGGCACAGATACGCAGTATTTT. Its translation: CASSQAPGRGGTDTQYF.

This clonotype turned up a few times. This chain joins TRBV7-2 and TRBJ2-7; 7 bases agree with TRBD2. The junction had 8 bases not matched to a gene; V was cut back by 5 bases and J by 4 bases. From germline, CDR1 is SGHTA and CDR2 FQGNSA. The CDR3 loop spans 14 amino acids. For the CDR3, the DNA is TGTGCCAGCAGCAGAGCGGGAAGCAGGTACGAGCAGTACTTC. It specifies CASSRAGSRYEQYF.

This clonotype showed up many times. The chain couples TRBV28 to TRBJ1-1; D is unclear. V was shortened by 3 bases and J by 2 bases, with 1 base between the two germline ends. The CDR3 has 11 amino acids. Germline V gene data show CDR1 as MDHEN and CDR2 as SYDVKM. In DNA form, the CDR3 reads TGTGCCAGCAGTTTCAACACTGAAGCTTTCTTT. Protein: CASSFNTEAFF.

The V call is TRBV2, the J call TRBJ2-3; 9 nucleotides line up with TRBD2. The CDR3 covers 15 residues. The germline V gene encodes CDR1 SNHLY and CDR2 FYNNEI. V trimming: 4 bases; J trimming: 2 bases; junction bases outside the gene matches: 4. CDR3: CASSGAGGFTDTQYF. CDR3 bases: TGTGCCAGCAGTGGAGCGGGAGGTTTCACAGATACGCAGTATTTT.

This clonotype was seen ten or more times. The chain links TRBV5-1 to TRBJ2-7; TRBD2 agrees at 12 bases. The CDR3 spans 13 residues. CDR1 and CDR2 from the germline V gene are SGHRS and YFSETQ. J was trimmed by 7 bases and V by 4 bases; bases with no gene match: 3. The CDR3 DNA sequence: TGCGCCAGCAGCCTAGGACTAGCGGGGGAGCAGTACTTC. Encoded protein: CASSLGLAGEQYF. The variable domain in full, completed from reference TRBV5-1 and TRBJ2-7, reads KAGVTQTPRYLIKTRGQQVTLSCSPISGHRSVSWYQQTPGQGLQFLFEYFSETQRNKGNFPGRFSGRQFSNSRSEMNVSTLELGDSALYLCASSLGLAGEQYFGPGTRLTVT.

This clonotype occurred many times. The chain uses TRBV20-1 and TRBJ2-3; possibly TRBD1 or TRBD2 for D (6 bases each). Germline CDR1 DFQATT, CDR2 SNEGSKA (reference sequence). V shed 2 bases and J shed 0 bases, with 12 bases lying between them. The CDR3 is made up of 15 amino acids. The CDR3 DNA is TGCAGTGCTAGATCGTGGGGGGCCAGCACAGATACGCAGTATTTT. Protein sequence: CSARSWGASTDTQYF.

This clonotype was seen only a few times. The chain recombines TRBV20-1 with TRBJ1-4, with D tentatively TRBD1 (6 bases). Germline CDR1 DFQATT, CDR2 SNEGSKA (reference sequence). The CDR3 has 13 amino acids. Trimming took 0 bases from V and 7 from J, leaving 9 bases between them. The CDR3 DNA reads as TGCAGTGCTAGAGATCAAGGGGGTGAAAAACTGTTTTTT. It is translated as CSARDQGGEKLFF.